A selection of T cell receptor beta chains follows, all from one sample in a study of a mutant IDH1 vaccine in newly diagnosed glioma. Sequencing used immunoSEQ multiplex PCR; TCRdb keeps in-frame clones, though not all of them. The top ten clones hold around 5% of a sample with over 80,000 clones, 75% to 85% of them seen once. These receptors are not linked to any known antigen. The material was PBMCs, obtained from a glioma patient whose treatment included an IDH1 peptide vaccine. These receptors all stem from a man aged 35 to 55 with glioma. The CDR3 runs from the conserved cysteine through the conserved F or W. The order of the fields is V gene, D gene, J gene, clone size, CDR3 DNA, CDR3 protein. D genes are given only for firm matches. Size is omitted from some rows. Given values are once, few, many or a class for expanded clones.

TRBV5-4	TRBD2	TRBJ2-7	NA	TGTGCCAGCAGTTTCGGGGGAGGGAGCTACGAGCAGTACTTC	CASSFGGGSYEQYF
TRBV30	NA	TRBJ1-4	few	TGTGCCTGGAGTGTAGGGGGGTTCGGAGAAAAACTGTTTTTT	CAWSVGGFGEKLFF
TRBV20-1	NA	TRBJ2-1	NA	TGCAGTGCTAGATCAGACAGCGAGCAGTTCTTC	CSARSDSEQFF
TRBV6-6	NA	TRBJ1-3	NA	TGTGCCAGCACCCCGGGAGACAGAAGGAGAAACACCATATATTTT	CASTPGDRRRNTIYF
TRBV10-3	NA	TRBJ2-5	few	TGTGCCATCAGTCGCGAGCCAGGAGGCCCCGGGACCCAGTACTTC	CAISREPGGPGTQYF
TRBV10-1	NA	TRBJ2-6	NA	TGCGCCGGGCGCCGTGGCTCTGGGGCCAACGTCCTGACTTTC	CAGRRGSGANVLTF
TRBV2	NA	TRBJ2-7	NA	TGTGCCAGCAGATCAGGCTCCTACGAGCAGTACTTC	CASRSGSYEQYF
TRBV7-3	TRBD2	TRBJ2-2	NA	TGTGCCAGCAGCTTATTCCTAGCGGGAGGGACGAACACCGGGGAGCTGTTTTTT	CASSLFLAGGTNTGELFF
TRBV6-4	TRBD2	TRBJ2-5	NA	TGTGCCAGCAGTGACCATTGCGGGAGCCCCCAAGAGACCCAGTACTTC	CASSDHCGSPQETQYF
TRBV27	NA	TRBJ2-5	NA	TGTGCCAGCAGTTTGACAGGTGCGGAGACCCAGTACTTC	CASSLTGAETQYF
TRBV27	NA	TRBJ1-3	NA	TGTGCCAGCAGTTTACTTTCGGGTCTTGGCTCTGGAAACACCATATATTTT	CASSLLSGLGSGNTIYF
TRBV10-3	TRBD2	TRBJ2-2	NA	TGTGCCATCAGGGGTGACGGAACTAGCGCGTACACCGGGGAGCTGTTTTTT	CAIRGDGTSAYTGELFF
TRBV7-2	NA	TRBJ1-2	NA	TGTGCCAGCAGCTTGGACACGAACTATGGCTACACCTTC	CASSLDTNYGYTF
TRBV4-3	TRBD2	TRBJ2-1	NA	TGCGCCAGCAGCCAGGGACTAGCGGGACCTGAGCAGTTCTTC	CASSQGLAGPEQFF
TRBV28	TRBD2	TRBJ2-1	NA	TGTGCCAGCAGTTTATTGGGACTAGCGGACGTTGAGCAGTTCTTC	CASSLLGLADVEQFF
TRBV6-5	NA	TRBJ1-4	few	TGTGCCAGCAGTTACGAAGGGACTGAAAAACTGTTTTTT	CASSYEGTEKLFF
TRBV7-2	TRBD2	TRBJ2-5	NA	TGTGCCAGCAGCTCCTTCGGCAGCGGGGGGAGGGAGGAGACCCAGTACTTC	CASSSFGSGGREETQYF
TRBV6-5	TRBD2	TRBJ2-2	NA	TGTGCCAGCCGGGGGGGAGACACCGGGGAGCTGTTTTTT	CASRGGDTGELFF
TRBV18	NA	TRBJ2-5	few	TGTGCCAGCTCACCTCTCCCGGAGACCCAGTACTTC	CASSPLPETQYF
TRBV7-2	TRBD2	TRBJ2-7	few	TGTGCCAGCAGCTCCCCCATGGGACTAGCTACCTACGAGCAGTACTTC	CASSSPMGLATYEQYF
TRBV5-1	NA	TRBJ2-2	NA	TGCGCCAGCAGCTTGTCGGGGGGCTACACCGGGGAGCTGTTTTTT	CASSLSGGYTGELFF
TRBV4-2	NA	TRBJ2-5	NA	TGTGCCAGCAGCCAAGAGGGGGGTCGGAACCAAGAGACCCAGTACTTC	CASSQEGGRNQETQYF
TRBV27	NA	TRBJ2-7	NA	TGTGCCAGCAGTTTTGACAGTAGCTACGAGCAGTACTTC	CASSFDSSYEQYF
TRBV29-1	TRBD1	TRBJ1-2	NA	TGCAGCGTTGACAACTGGGCAGGGGGAGGCTACACCTTC	CSVDNWAGGGYTF
TRBV6-5	NA	TRBJ2-1	NA	TGTGCCAGCAGTTACTCAGGGGCCACCTACAATGAGCAGTTCTTC	CASSYSGATYNEQFF
TRBV9	NA	TRBJ1-5	NA	TGTGCCAGCAGCGTCGGGGCAGGGCATCAGCCCCAGCATTTT	CASSVGAGHQPQHF
TRBV11-3	NA	TRBJ2-5	few	TGTGCCAGCAGCTCATCAAGGGGCCGGGAGACCCAGTACTTC	CASSSSRGRETQYF
TRBV30	NA	TRBJ2-1	NA	TGTGCCTGGAGTATGAAAGGCAGCTCCTACAATGAGCAGTTCTTC	CAWSMKGSSYNEQFF